A selection of T cell receptor beta chains follows, all from one sample in a study of blood T cell repertoires in COVID-19. Produced via immunoSEQ multiplex PCR; TCRdb's table is partial and in-frame only. The sample includes 150,000 to 170,000 clones, roughly 71% of them seen just once. The specimen sequenced was peripheral blood. The receptors were gathered from an elderly woman with acute or convalescent COVID-19. The CDR3 runs from the conserved cysteine through the conserved F or W. Each record gives: J gene, clone size, V gene, D gene, CDR3 protein, CDR3 DNA. D genes are given only for firm matches. Some rows have no size entry. The others give once, few or many, or a class for an expanded clone.

J gene: TRBJ2-3
clone size: -
V gene: TRBV5-1
D gene: -
CDR3 protein: CASHRTGADTQYF
CDR3 DNA: TGCGCCAGCCACCGGACTGGGGCAGATACGCAGTATTTT

J gene: TRBJ2-7
clone size: -
V gene: TRBV12-3/TRBV12-4
D gene: -
CDR3 protein: CASSLASPYEQYF
CDR3 DNA: TGTGCCAGCAGTTTAGCGAGTCCCTACGAGCAGTACTTC

J gene: TRBJ1-5
clone size: -
V gene: TRBV19
D gene: TRBD1
CDR3 protein: CASSIRQGASQPQHF
CDR3 DNA: TGTGCCAGTAGTATAAGACAGGGGGCGAGCCAGCCCCAGCATTTT

J gene: TRBJ1-2
clone size: -
V gene: TRBV19
D gene: -
CDR3 protein: CASSNARGGYTF
CDR3 DNA: TGTGCCAGTAGTAATGCCCGGGGGGGCTACACCTTC

J gene: TRBJ2-4
clone size: -
V gene: TRBV5-1
D gene: -
CDR3 protein: CASSPGKAKNIQYF
CDR3 DNA: TGCGCCAGCAGCCCAGGGAAAGCCAAAAACATTCAGTACTTC

J gene: TRBJ1-1
clone size: -
V gene: TRBV7-2
D gene: TRBD1
CDR3 protein: CASSFGTGTEAFF
CDR3 DNA: TGTGCCAGCAGCTTCGGGACAGGGACTGAAGCTTTCTTT

J gene: TRBJ1-4
clone size: few
V gene: TRBV9
D gene: TRBD1
CDR3 protein: CASSGQGSEKLFF
CDR3 DNA: TGTGCCAGCAGCGGACAGGGTAGTGAAAAACTGTTTTTT

J gene: TRBJ1-1
clone size: -
V gene: TRBV5-1
D gene: TRBD1
CDR3 protein: CASSPGQENTEAFF
CDR3 DNA: TGCGCCAGCAGCCCGGGACAGGAGAACACTGAAGCTTTCTTT

J gene: TRBJ1-2
clone size: -
V gene: TRBV19
D gene: TRBD1
CDR3 protein: CAPNDPGQAYDYTF
CDR3 DNA: TGTGCCCCCAATGACCCGGGACAGGCCTATGACTACACCTTC

J gene: TRBJ2-5
clone size: -
V gene: TRBV5-1
D gene: -
CDR3 protein: CASSLAEGTKETQYF
CDR3 DNA: TGCGCCAGCAGCTTGGCAGAGGGCACGAAAGAGACCCAGTACTTC

J gene: TRBJ2-2
clone size: -
V gene: TRBV3-1/TRBV3-2
D gene: -
CDR3 protein: CASSPRTTGELFF
CDR3 DNA: TGTGCCAGCAGCCCCAGAACAACCGGGGAGCTGTTTTTT

J gene: TRBJ1-5
clone size: few
V gene: TRBV20-1
D gene: -
CDR3 protein: CSASSGEFNQPQHF
CDR3 DNA: TGCAGTGCTAGTTCAGGGGAGTTCAATCAGCCCCAGCATTTT

J gene: TRBJ1-5
clone size: few
V gene: TRBV11-1
D gene: -
CDR3 protein: CASSLRPGEGPQHF
CDR3 DNA: TGTGCCAGCAGCTTACGGCCAGGGGAAGGGCCCCAGCATTTT

J gene: TRBJ1-5
clone size: -
V gene: TRBV7-2
D gene: -
CDR3 protein: CASSLAHLQVGQPQHF
CDR3 DNA: TGTGCCAGCAGCTTAGCTCATCTACAGGTGGGACAGCCCCAGCATTTT

J gene: TRBJ2-1
clone size: -
V gene: TRBV29-1
D gene: TRBD1
CDR3 protein: CSVPSGTGWDEQFF
CDR3 DNA: TGCAGCGTTCCCTCTGGGACAGGGTGGGATGAGCAGTTCTTC

J gene: TRBJ1-1
clone size: -
V gene: TRBV18
D gene: -
CDR3 protein: CASSPMLSENTEAFF
CDR3 DNA: TGTGCCAGCTCACCGATGTTATCAGAGAACACTGAAGCTTTCTTT

J gene: TRBJ2-5
clone size: -
V gene: TRBV3-1/TRBV3-2
D gene: TRBD2
CDR3 protein: CASSLNLLAEQTQYF
CDR3 DNA: TGTGCCAGCAGCCTGAACTTACTAGCGGAACAGACCCAGTACTTC

J gene: TRBJ2-1
clone size: once
V gene: TRBV11-2
D gene: TRBD2
CDR3 protein: CASSLGLVSSDNEQFF
CDR3 DNA: TGTGCCAGCAGCTTGGGACTAGTTTCATCGGACAATGAGCAGTTCTTC

J gene: TRBJ2-2
clone size: -
V gene: TRBV7-3
D gene: TRBD2
CDR3 protein: CASTPGGPGELFF
CDR3 DNA: TGTGCCAGCACCCCGGGAGGGCCCGGGGAGCTGTTTTTT

J gene: TRBJ2-2
clone size: once
V gene: TRBV2
D gene: -
CDR3 protein: CASSERSGNTGELFF
CDR3 DNA: TGTGCCAGCAGTGAAAGGTCGGGGAACACCGGGGAGCTGTTTTTT

J gene: TRBJ2-7
clone size: few
V gene: TRBV6-5
D gene: TRBD2
CDR3 protein: CASSSPSGSWEQYF
CDR3 DNA: TGTGCCAGCAGTTCTCCTAGCGGATCGTGGGAGCAGTACTTC

J gene: TRBJ1-4
clone size: -
V gene: TRBV7-2
D gene: TRBD1
CDR3 protein: CASSLVGTGGGEKLFF
CDR3 DNA: TGTGCCAGCAGCTTAGTGGGGACAGGGGGCGGCGAAAAACTGTTTTTT

J gene: TRBJ2-1
clone size: -
V gene: TRBV18
D gene: -
CDR3 protein: CASSPVYSNEQFF
CDR3 DNA: TGTGCCAGCTCACCAGTCTACTCCAATGAGCAGTTCTTC

J gene: TRBJ2-2
clone size: -
V gene: TRBV20-1
D gene: TRBD2
CDR3 protein: CSASHEGLADTGELFF
CDR3 DNA: TGCAGTGCTAGTCATGAAGGACTAGCAGACACCGGGGAGCTGTTTTTT

J gene: TRBJ2-5
clone size: -
V gene: TRBV5-6
D gene: TRBD1
CDR3 protein: CASRQGFGETQYF
CDR3 DNA: TGTGCCAGCAGACAGGGGTTTGGGGAGACCCAGTACTTC

J gene: TRBJ2-4
clone size: few
V gene: TRBV5-4
D gene: TRBD1
CDR3 protein: CASSTDRGKNIQYF
CDR3 DNA: TGTGCCAGCAGTACGGACAGGGGAAAAAACATTCAGTACTTC

J gene: TRBJ1-1
clone size: -
V gene: TRBV21-1
D gene: -
CDR3 protein: CASSKGGGSEAFF
CDR3 DNA: TGTGCCAGCAGCAAAGGTGGAGGGAGTGAAGCTTTCTTT

J gene: TRBJ2-1
clone size: -
V gene: TRBV3-1/TRBV3-2
D gene: -
CDR3 protein: CASSRQTNEQFF
CDR3 DNA: TGTGCCAGCAGCCGACAGACAAATGAGCAGTTCTTC

J gene: TRBJ1-2
clone size: -
V gene: TRBV19
D gene: TRBD1
CDR3 protein: CASSIRDRFHGYTF
CDR3 DNA: TGTGCCAGTAGTATTAGGGACAGGTTCCATGGCTACACCTTC

J gene: TRBJ1-5
clone size: -
V gene: TRBV12-5
D gene: -
CDR3 protein: CASGENPAGAVGNQPQHF
CDR3 DNA: TGTGCTAGTGGTGAGAATCCCGCGGGGGCTGTGGGCAATCAGCCCCAGCATTTT

J gene: TRBJ1-4
clone size: few
V gene: TRBV24-1
D gene: TRBD1
CDR3 protein: CATSDLDRGLTNEKLFF
CDR3 DNA: TGTGCCACCAGTGATCTGGACAGGGGGCTTACTAATGAAAAACTGTTTTTT